This T cell receptor beta chain came from a study of cytomegalovirus exposure and HLA in healthy donors. About this clone itself: Its antigen remains unknown.

Study-wide findings and caveats: Generally TCR sequences proved uncommon, though certain public TCRs appeared in numerous donors.

The CDR3 is 13 residues long. The V gene's germline CDR1 is MNHEY and CDR2 SVGAGI. Deletions cut 8 bases from V and 7 bases from J, with 15 bases between. A multiplex PCR was run with 60 Vbeta primers and 13 Jbeta primers. Using immunoSEQ multiplex PCR, the repertoire was profiled, and TCRdb retains in-frame clones only, with some absent. The table records about 92,000 clones, more than 65% of them present only once. Specimen: PBMCs. The chain links TRBV6-5 to TRBJ2-1, with D possibly TRBD2 on 6 matching bases. The sequence was obtained from a girl aged 2 to 10 in good health and CMV-seropositive. CDR3 bases: TGTGCCAGCCGACCACCCGGAGGGAATGAGCAGTTCTTC. Translated, it gives CASRPPGGNEQFF.